Below are 17 T cell receptor beta chains sequenced from a single sample in a study of early T cells in non-severe SARS-CoV-2 infection. TCRdb re-called the 5' RACE reads through MiXCR, storing one row per CDR3 protein. The profile covers about 49,000 distinct CDR3 sequences, with about an eighth appearing a single time and 9.1% taken by the ten largest. The specimen was whole blood. These receptors came from an adult who was a healthcare worker with PCR-confirmed SARS-CoV-2 infection or an uninfected control (not recorded which).

This clonotype has a handful of counts. V and J are TRBV3-1 and TRBJ2-7; possible D gene TRBD1, 5 bases. Germline lookup yields CDR1 LGHDT and CDR2 YNNKEL (reference sequence). V was clipped by 2 bases and J by 0 bases, with 8 bases between them. This CDR3 comprises 14 residues. The CDR3 sequence: CASSQSDTSYEQYF. Here the CDR3 DNA reads TGTGCCAGCAGCCAATCGGACACCTCCTACGAGCAGTACTTC.

This clonotype has a handful of counts. This rearrangement joins TRBV29-1 to TRBJ1-2; TRBD1 is a possible D gene (5 bases). This CDR3 region has 13 residues. The germline V gene encodes CDR1 SQVTM and CDR2 ANQGSEA. V was clipped by 4 bases and J by 0 bases, with 9 bases between them. CDR3 DNA: TGCAGCGTTGGGGACGCAGCTAACTATGGCTACACCTTC. Its protein is CSVGDAANYGYTF.

This clonotype was counted at least ten times. CDR3 residues: CASIPPGHLTDTQYF. The CDR3 DNA follows: TGTGCCAGCATCCCACCGGGACACCTCACAGATACGCAGTATTTT. This chain links TRBV7-9 with TRBJ2-3; D is possibly TRBD1 (6 bases). The length of the CDR3 is 15 residues. V was cut by 7 bases and J by 2 bases, with 16 bases left in between. Germline V gives CDR1 SEHNR, CDR2 FQNEAQ (reference sequence).

This clonotype was picked up a small number of times. This chain uses TRBV27 with TRBJ1-2; 9 nucleotides agree with TRBD1. CDR1 and CDR2 (germline): MNHEY, SMNVEV (reference sequence). V lost 5 bases to trimming and J lost 6 bases; unmatched junction nucleotides: 4. The CDR3 is made up of 13 amino acids. The chain's CDR3 is CASSHWTGDGYTF. The CDR3 region has the DNA TGTGCCAGCAGTCACTGGACAGGGGATGGCTACACCTTC.

This clonotype was detected ten times or more. The chain uses TRBV10-3 and TRBJ2-1; 12 bases are shared with TRBD2. CDR1 and CDR2 (germline): ENHRY, SYGVKD. This CDR3 is built from 14 residues. Unmatched junction bases numbered 5, after V lost 8 bases and J lost 6 bases. CDR3 DNA sequence: TGTGCCATCCTAGCGGGGGGGCCAACCAATGAGCAGTTCTTC. This translates into CAILAGGPTNEQFF.

The chain carries TRBV29-1 and TRBJ1-2; TRBD1 might be the D (5 bases). Per germline, CDR1 SQVTM and CDR2 ANQGSEA. CDR3 size: 13 residues. The ends were cut back, 7 bases at V and 3 bases at J, with 15 bases in the middle. The CDR3 reads CSALETAYYGYTF. DNA for the CDR3: TGCAGCGCTCTCGAGACAGCATACTATGGCTACACCTTC.

This clonotype was seen repeatedly, ten times or more. This rearrangement joins TRBV4-2 to TRBJ2-3; 9 bases are shared with TRBD2. Germline V gene data show CDR1 as LGHNA and CDR2 as YNFKEQ. J lost 6 bases, V lost 6 bases, and 13 bases had no gene match. The CDR3 length is 16 residues. Written as DNA, the CDR3 is TGTGCCAGCAGGCCTAGCGGGACGCACCGGTCGGATACGCAGTATTTT. It translates to CASRPSGTHRSDTQYF.

This clonotype has a count of ten or more. The genes are TRBV7-8 and TRBJ1-6; the D is unclear. Trimming cost V 5 bases and J 13 bases, with 21 bases left between them. The CDR3 sequence is 15 residues long. CDR1 SGHVS and CDR2 FQNEAQ come from the germline V gene. In DNA, the CDR3 is TGTGCCAGCAGCCCACCCCCCGGACGGCAAAATCCCCTCCACTTT. Translating gives CASSPPPGRQNPLHF.

This clonotype has only a few counts. The V and J genes are TRBV29-1 and TRBJ2-5, with TRBD1 as a possible D gene (6 bases). Per germline, CDR1 SQVTM and CDR2 ANQGSEA. The V gene lost 5 bases and the J gene lost 4 bases, with 8 bases spanning the gap. The CDR3 runs to 11 residues. The CDR3 here is CSVKGGETQYF. CDR3 DNA sequence: TGCAGCGTTAAAGGGGGAGAGACCCAGTACTTC. Supplemented by reference TRBV29-1 and TRBJ2-5, the full variable domain reads SAVISQKPSRDICQRGTSLTIQCQVDSQVTMMFWYRQQPGQSLTLIATANQGSEATYESGFVIDKFPISRPNLTFSTLTVSNMSPEDSSIYLCSVKGGETQYFGPGTRLLVL.

This chain links TRBV20-1 with TRBJ2-3; D perhaps matches TRBD2 (6 bases). The CDR3 runs 13 residues. From germline, CDR1 is DFQATT and CDR2 SNEGSKA (reference sequence). Trimming left V 0 bases short and J 4 bases short, with 8 bases between. CDR3 amino acids: CSAREWGADTQYF. CDR3 DNA: TGCAGTGCTAGAGAATGGGGGGCAGATACGCAGTATTTT.

This clonotype was observed at least ten times. CDR3 DNA sequence: TGCAGTCCGACAGGGATGAACACTGAAGCTTTCTTT. Its protein product is CSPTGMNTEAFF. This sequence joins TRBV20-1 and TRBJ1-1; 7 positions match TRBD1. Trimming removed 8 bases from V and 0 bases from J; junction bases left unmatched: 3. Germline V lookup: CDR1 DFQATT, CDR2 SNEGSKA (reference sequence). There are 12 residues in the CDR3.

The rearrangement links TRBV27 to TRBJ1-3; D is unclear. Germline V gene lookup returns CDR1 MNHEY and CDR2 SMNVEV (reference sequence). The CDR3 consists of 14 residues. Trimming took off 2 bases at V and 0 bases at J, with 5 bases between the two ends. CDR3 amino acids: CASSLSLSGNTIYF. CDR3 sequence (DNA): TGTGCCAGCAGTTTAAGTCTCTCTGGAAACACCATATATTTT.

The rearrangement uses TRBV5-1 and TRBJ2-6; a possible D gene is TRBD1 (5 bases). V was shortened by 2 bases and J by 2 bases, with 11 bases between the two germline ends. Germline CDR1 and CDR2: SGHRS and YFSETQ. The CDR3 has 16 residues. The chain's CDR3 is CASSFTPGPGANVLTF. The CDR3 coding sequence is TGCGCCAGCAGCTTCACCCCAGGGCCTGGGGCCAACGTCCTGACTTTC.

The chain combines TRBV28 with TRBJ2-1; no definite D call. CDR3 length equals 14 residues. Germline V gene sequence: CDR1 MDHEN, CDR2 SYDVKM. The V and J ends lost 10 bases and 2 bases respectively, with 15 bases between them. Here the CDR3 DNA reads TGTGCCACCTGTGGGGATATACCCTACAATGAGCAGTTCTTC. This encodes CATCGDIPYNEQFF.

This clonotype has a handful of counts. CDR3 sequence (DNA): TGTGCCAGCAGCTTGGGACAGGGGGCCTACGAGCAGTACTTC. It specifies CASSLGQGAYEQYF. This chain links TRBV7-2 with TRBJ2-7, with 11 bases that match TRBD1. Germline CDR1 and CDR2: SGHTA and FQGNSA. The CDR3 loop spans 14 amino acids. The V and J ends lost 3 bases and 2 bases, in that order; junction bases with no gene match: 0.

This clonotype appeared once. The V and J genes are TRBV6-5 and TRBJ2-7; D might be TRBD1 (5 bases). CDR1 MNHEY and CDR2 SVGAGI come from the germline V gene. This CDR3 comprises 12 residues. Trimming stripped 5 bases from V and 2 bases from J, with 7 bases between. The CDR3, as DNA: TGTGCCAGCAGTCCCAGGGCCTACGAGCAGTACTTC. It encodes CASSPRAYEQYF.

V usage is TRBV7-9 and J usage is TRBJ2-2; 10 bases are a match to TRBD1. With V trimmed by 5 bases and J by 3 bases, 3 bases remained unmatched. CDR1 SEHNR and CDR2 FQNEAQ come from the germline V gene (reference sequence). The CDR3 spans 15 residues. DNA of the CDR3: TGTGCCAGCAGCCCTGGACAGGGGGACACCGGGGAGCTGTTTTTT. Its protein is CASSPGQGDTGELFF.